Below, 13 T cell receptor beta chains from the same sample are listed, as sequenced in a study of T cells expressing NK-cell markers. TCRdb reprocessed the 5' RACE reads; each CDR3 protein has one entry and no DNA is given. The sample has over 350,000 distinct CDR3 sequences. Source material: blood T cells: a sorted CD56 or NKG2C T cell subset, CD4+ or CD8+ T cells, or bulk PBMC T cells (not recorded which). The receptors come from a woman aged 50 to 60 in good health.

The gene calls are TRBV6-5 and TRBJ1-2; checking the TCRdb D call of TRBD1 is not possible without DNA. This CDR3 is built from 16 residues. The V gene's germline CDR1 is MNHEY and CDR2 SVGAGI. The CDR3 sequence is CASSPLTPGGWYGYTF.

V usage is TRBV3-1 and J usage is TRBJ2-1; TCRdb's D call, TRBD1, is unchecked because there is no DNA. The V gene's germline CDR1 is LGHDT and CDR2 YNNKEL (reference sequence). The CDR3 has 14 residues. CDR3 sequence reads: CASSQVGTVKEQFF.

The chain carries TRBV9 and TRBJ2-3. Germline CDR1 and CDR2: SGDLS and YYNGEE. The CDR3 has 13 residues. CDR3: CASNRSPTDTQYF.

The gene calls are TRBV7-8 and TRBJ2-3. The germline V gene has CDR1 SGHVS and CDR2 FQNEAQ. This CDR3 has 17 amino acids. The CDR3 here is CASSYASFSVYTDTQYF.

The CDR3 spells CAIKSDRGRETQYF. The chain uses TRBV10-3 and TRBJ2-5; the D gene TCRdb calls, TRBD1, cannot be checked with no DNA. Germline V CDR1 and CDR2: ENHRY, SYGVKD. The CDR3 covers 14 residues.

This chain joins TRBV6-2 or TRBV6-3 and TRBJ2-5; TCRdb's D call, TRBD1, is unchecked because there is no DNA. Per germline, CDR1 MNHEY and CDR2 SVGEGT. This CDR3 contains 19 residues. CDR3: CASMRLGGPGDSFSETQYF.

The chain couples TRBV12-3 or TRBV12-4 to TRBJ2-7; as DNA is missing, the TRBD2 call by TCRdb cannot be tested. The CDR3 length is 13 residues. CDR3 region: CASSLTSGYEQYF.

The rearrangement links TRBV29-1 to TRBJ2-1; absent DNA, TCRdb's TRBD2 call cannot be checked. This CDR3 is 14 amino acids long. Germline CDR1 reads SQVTM; CDR2 reads ANQGSEA. The CDR3 protein is CSASLAEDPNEQFF.

This sequence joins TRBV12-3 or TRBV12-4 and TRBJ1-1; TCRdb selects TRBD1, and the lack of DNA leaves this call unchecked. The CDR3 contains 14 residues. The CDR3 is CASNRGDMNTEAFF.

The V and J genes are TRBV29-1 and TRBJ1-3. CDR1 and CDR2 from the germline V gene are SQVTM and ANQGSEA. The CDR3 runs 12 residues. This CDR3 reads CSVQVAGNTIYF.

The V and J genes are TRBV27 and TRBJ2-3; as DNA is missing, the TRBD1 call by TCRdb cannot be tested. CDR3 length equals 17 residues. The V gene's germline CDR1 is MNHEY and CDR2 SMNVEV (reference sequence). This CDR3 is CASSPPTGAQRRDTQYF.

The rearrangement uses TRBV6-1 and TRBJ1-2; without DNA, the TCRdb call of TRBD1 cannot be checked. The CDR3 spans 14 residues. Germline CDR1 MNHNS, CDR2 SASEGT. This CDR3 reads CASSEGIQGIGYTF.

J is TRBJ1-2 and V is TRBV29-1. The germline V gene encodes CDR1 SQVTM and CDR2 ANQGSEA. The CDR3 loop spans 13 amino acids. CDR3 protein: CSVEVVANYGYTF.